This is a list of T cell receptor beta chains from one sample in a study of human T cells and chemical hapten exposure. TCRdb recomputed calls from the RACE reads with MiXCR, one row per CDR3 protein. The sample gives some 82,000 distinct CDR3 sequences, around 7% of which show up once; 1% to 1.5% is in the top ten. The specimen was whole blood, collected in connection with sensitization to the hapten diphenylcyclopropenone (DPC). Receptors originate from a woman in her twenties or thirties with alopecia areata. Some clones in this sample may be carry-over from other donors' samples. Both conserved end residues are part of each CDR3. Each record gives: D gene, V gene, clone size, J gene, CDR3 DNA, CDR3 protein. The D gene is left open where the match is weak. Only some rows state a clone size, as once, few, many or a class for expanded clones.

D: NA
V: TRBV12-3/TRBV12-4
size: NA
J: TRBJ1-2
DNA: TGTGCCAGCAGTTCCCTACCCCTCAACTATGGCTACACCTTC
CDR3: CASSSLPLNYGYTF

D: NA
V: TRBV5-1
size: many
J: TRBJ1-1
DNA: TGCGCCAGCAGCTCTCTGATGAACACTGAAGCTTTCTTT
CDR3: CASSSLMNTEAFF

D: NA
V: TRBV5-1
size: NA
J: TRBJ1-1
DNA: TGCGCCAGCAGCTTGGCTGTACTGAGCATGAACACTGAAGCTTTCTTT
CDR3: CASSLAVLSMNTEAFF

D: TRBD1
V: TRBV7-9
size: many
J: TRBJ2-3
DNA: TGTGCCAGCAGCTTAAAACAGGGGGCAGATACGCAGTATTTT
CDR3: CASSLKQGADTQYF

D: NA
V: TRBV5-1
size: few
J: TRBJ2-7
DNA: TGCGCCAGCAGCTACCGGGACGCGAACTACGAGCAGTACTTC
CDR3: CASSYRDANYEQYF

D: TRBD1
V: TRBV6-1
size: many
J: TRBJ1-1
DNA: TGTGCCAGCAGTCGTCCGGGACAGATGAACACTGAAGCTTTCTTT
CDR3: CASSRPGQMNTEAFF

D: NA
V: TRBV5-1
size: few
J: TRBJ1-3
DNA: TGCGCCAGCCATCCCGACACAGGGAACACCATATATTTT
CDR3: CASHPDTGNTIYF

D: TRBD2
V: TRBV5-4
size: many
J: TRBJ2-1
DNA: TGTGCCAGCAGCCCCACCCCGGGAGGGGCGAACTCCAATGAGCAGTTCTTC
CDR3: CASSPTPGGANSNEQFF

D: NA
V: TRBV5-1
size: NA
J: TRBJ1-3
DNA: TGCGCCAGCAGCTTGGACAGCTCTGGAAACACCATATATTTT
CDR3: CASSLDSSGNTIYF

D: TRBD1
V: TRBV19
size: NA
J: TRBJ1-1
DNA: TGTGCCAGTAGCCACCCGGGACAGGGGGACACTGAAGCTTTCTTT
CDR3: CASSHPGQGDTEAFF

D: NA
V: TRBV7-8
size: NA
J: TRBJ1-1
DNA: TGTGCCAGCAGCAAGGACATGAACACTGAAGCTTTCTTT
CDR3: CASSKDMNTEAFF

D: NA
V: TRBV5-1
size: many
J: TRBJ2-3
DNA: TGCGCCAGCAGCTTGGCCCCGACCGCGCAGTATTTT
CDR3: CASSLAPTAQYF

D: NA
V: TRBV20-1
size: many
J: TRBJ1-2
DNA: TGCAGTGCTAGCAGTTCCCGCTACACCTTC
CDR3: CSASSSRYTF

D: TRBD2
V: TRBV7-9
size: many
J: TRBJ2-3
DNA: TGTGCCAGCAGCGAGACTAGCGGGTTCTCTGATACGCAGTATTTT
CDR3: CASSETSGFSDTQYF

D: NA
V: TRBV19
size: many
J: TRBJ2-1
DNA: TGTGCCAGTAGTATATTTGCAGCGCCCTACAATGAGCAGTTCTTC
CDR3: CASSIFAAPYNEQFF

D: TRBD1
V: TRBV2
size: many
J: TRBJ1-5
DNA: TGTGCCAGCAGTAACGAAGGACAGGGTCATCAGCCCCAGCATTTT
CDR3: CASSNEGQGHQPQHF

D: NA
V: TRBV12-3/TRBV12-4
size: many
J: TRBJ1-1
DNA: TGTGCCAGCAGTTCATGGGACACCTACACTGAAGCTTTCTTT
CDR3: CASSSWDTYTEAFF

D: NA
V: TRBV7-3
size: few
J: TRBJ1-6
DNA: TGTGCCAGCAGCTTAACCGGCGTCCGTTCCCCCCTCCACTTT
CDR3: CASSLTGVRSPLHF

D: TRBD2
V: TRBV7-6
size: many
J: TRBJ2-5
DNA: TGTGCCAGCAGCTTAGCGGGGGGTACTACTAGCGGGGCCCAGTACTTC
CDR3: CASSLAGGTTSGAQYF

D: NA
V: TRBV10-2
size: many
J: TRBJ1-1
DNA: TGCGCCAGCAGTGAGACATCTTGGGTACAAAATGAAGCTTTCTTT
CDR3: CASSETSWVQNEAFF

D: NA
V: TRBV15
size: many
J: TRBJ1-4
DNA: TGTGCCACCAGAGACGGCCAAGGCAATAATGAAAAACTGTTTTTT
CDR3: CATRDGQGNNEKLFF

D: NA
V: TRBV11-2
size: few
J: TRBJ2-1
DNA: TGTGCCAGCAGCTTAGGGTGGCGGGTGGTTCAGGGTGAGCAGTTCTTC
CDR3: CASSLGWRVVQGEQFF

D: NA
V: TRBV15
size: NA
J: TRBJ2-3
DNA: TGTGCCCCCAGCCCGAGCGGGTACACAGATACGCAGTATTTT
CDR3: CAPSPSGYTDTQYF

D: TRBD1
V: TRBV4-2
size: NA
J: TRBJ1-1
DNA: TGTGCCAGCAGCCCACGGACAGGGGGCGCGGACACTGAAGCTTTCTTT
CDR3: CASSPRTGGADTEAFF